The present entry profiles one T cell receptor beta chain with its context. This record belongs to a study of blood T cell repertoires in COVID-19. Overall study context: Samples representing acute and convalescent COVID-19 were sourced from the United States, Italy and Spain. T cells, B-cell-depleted T cells, or PBMCs provided the cDNA or gDNA that served as material.

Original processing methods: Nucleated cell counts were estimated from reference gene primer amplification. Clones were read by immunoSEQ multiplex PCR, and TCRdb kept only the in-frame ones, dropping some. That table is the source of V, J and clone size, and D and trimming were worked out from the DNA. The repertoire consists of around 370,000 clones, with approximately 87% occurring once and the leading ten covering around 6%. Patients of the Seattle cohort, enrolled during active infection, were followed longitudinally. Germline CDR1 and CDR2: ENHRY and SYGVKD. The CDR3 totals 14 residues. After removal of 6 bases from V and 3 bases from J, the junction contained 4 bases not matched to a gene.

This chain connects TRBV10-3 to TRBJ2-7; TRBD1 aligns across 11 bases. The sequencing sample was made of peripheral blood. The receptor's source is a woman aged 45-65 years with COVID-19, enrolled during active disease. CDR3 DNA: TGTGCCATCAGAGGGGACAGGGGGAACTACGAGCAGTACTTC. It yields the protein CAIRGDRGNYEQYF.